This T cell receptor (beta chain) was profiled in a study of blood T cells in healthy people across ages. V lost 4 bases and J 3 bases, leaving 9 bases between the germline ends. Per germline, CDR1 MNHEY and CDR2 SVGEGT. CDR3 size: 13 residues. About this clonotype: Its antigen remains unknown.

A second PCR, run for about 7 to 11 cycles, used a sample-barcoded 5' primer plus a J-beta primer mix. Each cDNA molecule was tagged by a template-switch adaptor with 12 random nucleotides. One entry per CDR3 protein, called by TCRdb with MiXCR from the 5' RACE reads. This table has roughly 900,000 distinct CDR3 sequences, 25% to 35% appearing once. Overall study findings and caveats: Comparison with aged donors showed that long-lived donors had more naive CD4+ cells and higher diversity. The CMV status of each donor remained undetermined, and this could have confounded shifts in expanded clonotypes. Per-million-T-cell TCR beta diversity fell roughly linearly with age.

Sample: blood. V is TRBV6-2 or TRBV6-3 and J is TRBJ1-1; D is perhaps TRBD1 (6 bases). The origin of this receptor is a woman aged 80 or over in good health. Here the CDR3 DNA reads TGTGCCAGCAGTTCGGGACAATACACTGAAGCTTTCTTT. This gives the protein CASSSGQYTEAFF.